This passage covers 18 T cell receptor beta chains from one sample sequenced in a study of OX40 agonist ivuxolimab in advanced cancers. Assay used: immunoSEQ multiplex PCR; TCRdb lists only in-frame clones, some missing. This sample yields 90,000 to 100,000 clones, of which 90% to 95% are seen a single time; approximately 2.5% belongs to the top ten. Sequences were derived from CD4+ or CD8+ T cells sorted from blood, sampled in a trial of the OX40 agonist ivuxolimab. All receptors derive from an adult with an advanced solid tumor such as melanoma, head and neck, liver or kidney cancer.

The chain employs TRBV18 and TRBJ2-3; a weak D match, TRBD1 (6 bases). This CDR3 region has 16 residues. CDR1 is KGHSH and CDR2 is LQKENI in the germline V gene. The germline V and J ends were trimmed by 2 bases and 1 base, with 13 bases remaining between them. This CDR3 reads CASSPGTGLGTDTQYF. CDR3 DNA sequence: TGTGCCAGCTCACCAGGCACAGGGCTGGGCACAGATACGCAGTATTTT.

This chain joins TRBV25-1 and TRBJ1-1; 10 bases match TRBD1. CDR3 length: 15 residues. CDR1 MGHDK and CDR2 SYGVNS come from the germline V gene. V shed 3 bases and J 5 bases; nucleotides not matched to a gene: 6. The CDR3 nucleotides are TGTGCCAGCAGTGAGACCGGGACAGGGGTTACTGAAGCTTTCTTT. It encodes CASSETGTGVTEAFF.

This clone is a singleton in its sample. This chain connects TRBV28 to TRBJ1-3; 7 nucleotides agree with TRBD1. The V and J ends lost 6 bases and 2 bases, in that order; junction bases with no gene match: 10. Germline V CDR1 and CDR2: MDHEN, SYDVKM. The CDR3 runs to 16 residues. The CDR3 bases are TGTGCCAGCAGCTGGAAAGACAGGGTTCCTGGAAACACCATATATTTT. Translated: CASSWKDRVPGNTIYF.

The chain has TRBV2 and TRBJ2-7; TRBD2 agrees at 10 bases. V was pared by 3 bases and J by 6 bases, with 5 bases of the junction left unmatched. Germline loops: CDR1 SNHLY, CDR2 FYNNEI. The CDR3 is 14 amino acids. CDR3 protein: CASSDHPSGGEQYF. The CDR3 bases are TGTGCCAGCAGTGATCACCCTAGCGGGGGCGAGCAGTACTTC. The full variable domain, rest sourced from reference TRBV2 and TRBJ2-7, is EPEVTQTPSHQVTQMGQEVILRCVPISNHLYFYWYRQILGQKVEFLVSFYNNEISEKSEIFDDQFSVERPDGSNFTLKIRSTKLEDSAMYFCASSDHPSGGEQYFGPGTRLTVT.

Only one count was recorded for this clone. The gene calls are TRBV7-9 and TRBJ1-4; D unclear. The CDR3 is 15 residues long. The germline CDR1 and CDR2 sequences are SEHNR and FQNEAQ (reference sequence). The V and J ends lost 5 bases and 7 bases respectively, with 17 bases between them. The CDR3 region is CASSPKGGSSEKLFF. The CDR3 nucleotides read TGTGCCAGCAGCCCGAAAGGCGGGAGCAGTGAAAAACTGTTTTTT.

This rearrangement joins TRBV28 to TRBJ1-4; tentatively, D is TRBD1 (5 bases). V lost 6 bases and J 2 bases, leaving 7 bases between the germline ends. Germline lookup yields CDR1 MDHEN and CDR2 SYDVKM. CDR3 length: 13 residues. CDR3 coding DNA: TGTGCCAGCAGACGGGACACTAATGAAAAACTGTTTTTT. This encodes CASRRDTNEKLFF. The full variable domain, with the rest looked up from reference TRBV28 and TRBJ1-4, is DVKVTQSSRYLVKRTGEKVFLECVQDMDHENMFWYRQDPGLGLRLIYFSYDVKMKEKGDIPEGYSVSREKKERFSLILESASTNQTSMYLCASRRDTNEKLFFGSGTQLSVL.

This chain joins TRBV7-8 and TRBJ2-5, with 10 bases fitting TRBD2. Germline-derived CDR1 and CDR2 are SGHVS and FQNEAQ. V was clipped by 8 bases and J by 5 bases; unmatched bases: 14. CDR3 length equals 16 residues. The CDR3 spells CASHKGLAGVVETQYF. In DNA form, the CDR3 reads TGTGCCAGCCATAAGGGCCTAGCGGGAGTGGTGGAGACCCAGTACTTC.

CDR3 sequence: CASSRWGFYEQYF. In DNA, the CDR3 is TGTGCCAGCAGTCGATGGGGCTTTTACGAGCAGTACTTC. The chain joins TRBV2 to TRBJ2-7; maybe TRBD1 (5 bases). The germline CDR1 and CDR2 sequences are SNHLY and FYNNEI. This CDR3 is built from 13 residues. V gave up 5 bases and J gave up 4 bases, with 12 bases separating them.

The chain joins TRBV7-2 to TRBJ2-3; 12 positions match TRBD2. With 5 bases clipped from V and 4 bases from J, the junction kept 4 bases outside the gene matches. Germline CDR1 SGHTA, CDR2 FQGNSA. The CDR3 runs 15 residues. The CDR3 DNA follows: TGTGCCAGCAGCCCTCGACTAGCGGGAGCAGATACGCAGTATTTT. Translated: CASSPRLAGADTQYF.

The chain has TRBV6-1 and TRBJ2-7; 7 nucleotides match TRBD2. V trimming: 6 bases; J trimming: 7 bases; junction bases outside the gene matches: 9. Per germline, CDR1 MNHNS and CDR2 SASEGT. This CDR3 region has 13 residues. DNA for the CDR3: TGTGCCAGCAGACACTTTGGACTAGTAGAGCAGTACTTC. Protein product: CASRHFGLVEQYF.

The chain recombines TRBV7-9 with TRBJ2-7; 9 bases are a match to TRBD1. V lost 3 bases to trimming and J lost 3 bases; unmatched junction nucleotides: 3. This CDR3 contains 14 residues. The V gene's germline CDR1 is SEHNR and CDR2 FQNEAQ (reference sequence). The CDR3 sequence is CASSFRDRDYEQYF. The CDR3 DNA sequence: TGTGCCAGCAGCTTCCGGGACAGGGACTACGAGCAGTACTTC.

The chain carries TRBV5-4 and TRBJ1-2; D is unclear. CDR1 and CDR2 (germline): SGHNT, YYREEE (reference sequence). V lost 4 bases, J lost 2 bases, and 12 bases lay in between. This CDR3 has 14 residues. The CDR3 reads CASSPDTLNYGYTF. DNA for the CDR3: TGTGCCAGCAGCCCAGACACGCTGAACTATGGCTACACCTTC. Supplemented by reference TRBV5-4 and TRBJ1-2, the full variable domain reads ETGVTQSPTHLIKTRGQQVTLRCSSQSGHNTVSWYQQALGQGPQFIFQYYREEENGRGNFPPRFSGLQFPNYSSELNVNALELDDSALYLCASSPDTLNYGYTFGSGTRLTVV.

This clone has just a few counts. The chain recombines TRBV4-1 with TRBJ2-1, with a possible D match to TRBD2 (5 bases). The CDR3 is made up of 17 amino acids. Germline V gives CDR1 MGHRA, CDR2 YSYEKL. V lost 4 bases and J 0 bases, leaving 16 bases between the germline ends. The CDR3, as DNA: TGCGCCAGCAGCCGCGACACGACTGGGAGCTCCTACAATGAGCAGTTCTTC. It yields the protein CASSRDTTGSSYNEQFF.

The J gene is TRBJ1-1, the V gene TRBV10-3; D unresolved. CDR3 length equals 11 residues. Per germline, CDR1 ENHRY and CDR2 SYGVKD. Trimming cost V 6 bases and J 1 base, with 3 bases left between them. The DNA for the CDR3 is TGTGCCATCAGGGCGAACACTGAAGCTTTCTTT. Translating it yields CAIRANTEAFF.

This sequence joins TRBV10-3 and TRBJ2-2; D is unresolved. Germline V gene data show CDR1 as ENHRY and CDR2 as SYGVKD. Trimming removed 6 bases from V and 4 bases from J, with 9 bases in between. This CDR3 contains 13 residues. The CDR3 loop is CAIRYRTTGELFF. The DNA of the CDR3 is TGTGCCATCAGATACAGAACCACCGGGGAGCTGTTTTTT.

This chain connects TRBV29-1 to TRBJ1-1; D perhaps matches TRBD1 (5 bases). Germline V gene data show CDR1 as SQVTM and CDR2 as ANQGSEA. This CDR3 has 14 residues. The V and J ends lost 5 bases and 4 bases respectively, with 17 bases between them. In nucleotides, the CDR3 is TGCAGCGTTAGGGGACTAGGAGGGGCCACTGAAGCTTTCTTT. Protein sequence: CSVRGLGGATEAFF. The full variable domain, in which reference TRBV29-1 and TRBJ1-1 provide the parts outside the CDR3, is SAVISQKPSRDICQRGTSLTIQCQVDSQVTMMFWYRQQPGQSLTLIATANQGSEATYESGFVIDKFPISRPNLTFSTLTVSNMSPEDSSIYLCSVRGLGGATEAFFGQGTRLTVV.

The gene calls are TRBV28 and TRBJ2-1, with D tentatively TRBD1 or TRBD2 (6 bases each). The germline gives CDR1 MDHEN, CDR2 SYDVKM. This CDR3 has 14 residues. With 5 bases removed from V and 6 bases from J, the gap between germline ends came to 14 bases. CDR3 amino acids: CASSTKRGVNEQFF. The CDR3, as DNA: TGTGCCAGCAGTACAAAAAGGGGGGTCAATGAGCAGTTCTTC.

The V call is TRBV10-3, the J call TRBJ2-7; no firm D call. V lost 11 bases to trimming and J lost 4 bases, with 21 bases between them. This CDR3 has 14 residues. Germline V gene lookup returns CDR1 ENHRY and CDR2 SYGVKD. The DNA for the CDR3 is TGTGCCTCCGCCTACACTACCCAAGGGTACGAGCAGTACTTC. This sequence encodes CASAYTTQGYEQYF.